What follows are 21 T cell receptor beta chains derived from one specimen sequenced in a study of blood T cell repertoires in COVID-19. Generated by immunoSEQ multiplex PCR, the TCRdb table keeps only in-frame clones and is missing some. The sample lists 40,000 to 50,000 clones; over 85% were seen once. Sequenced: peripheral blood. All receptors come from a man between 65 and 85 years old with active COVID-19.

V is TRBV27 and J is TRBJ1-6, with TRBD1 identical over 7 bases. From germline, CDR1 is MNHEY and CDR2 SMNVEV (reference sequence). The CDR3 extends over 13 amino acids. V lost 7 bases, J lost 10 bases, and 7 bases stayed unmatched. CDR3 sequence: CASTGQVGSPLHF. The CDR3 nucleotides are TGTGCCAGCACCGGACAGGTCGGGTCACCCCTCCACTTT.

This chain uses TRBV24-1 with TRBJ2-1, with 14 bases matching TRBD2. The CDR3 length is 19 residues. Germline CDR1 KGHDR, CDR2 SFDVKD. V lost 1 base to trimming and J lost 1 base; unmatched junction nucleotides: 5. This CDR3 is CATSDFQGTSGSSYNEQFF. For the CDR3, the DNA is TGTGCCACCAGTGATTTTCAGGGGACTAGCGGGAGTTCCTACAATGAGCAGTTCTTC.

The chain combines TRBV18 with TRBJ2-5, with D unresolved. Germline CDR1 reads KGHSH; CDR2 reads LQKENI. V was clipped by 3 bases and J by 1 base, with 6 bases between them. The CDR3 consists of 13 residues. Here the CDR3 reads CASSPGGQETQYF. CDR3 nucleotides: TGTGCCAGCTCACCTGGCGGCCAAGAGACCCAGTACTTC.

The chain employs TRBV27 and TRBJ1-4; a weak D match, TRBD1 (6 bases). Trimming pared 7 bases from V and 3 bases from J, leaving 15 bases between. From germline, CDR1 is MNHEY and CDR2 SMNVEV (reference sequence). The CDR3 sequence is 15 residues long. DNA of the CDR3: TGTGCCAGCAAAAGAGCGGGGGCGGCTAATGAAAAACTGTTTTTT. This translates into CASKRAGAANEKLFF.

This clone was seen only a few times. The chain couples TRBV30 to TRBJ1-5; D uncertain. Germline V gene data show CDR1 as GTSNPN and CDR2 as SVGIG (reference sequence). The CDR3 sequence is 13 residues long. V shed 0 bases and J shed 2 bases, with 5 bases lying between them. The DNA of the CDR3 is TGTGCCTGGAGTGTGCGTCGCAATCAGCCCCAGCATTTT. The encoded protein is CAWSVRRNQPQHF. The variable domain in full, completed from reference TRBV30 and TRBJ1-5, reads SQTIHQWPATLVQPVGSPLSLECTVEGTSNPNLYWYRQAAGRGLQLLFYSVGIGQISSEVPQNLSASRPQDRQFILSSKKLLLSDSGFYLCAWSVRRNQPQHFGDGTRLSIL.

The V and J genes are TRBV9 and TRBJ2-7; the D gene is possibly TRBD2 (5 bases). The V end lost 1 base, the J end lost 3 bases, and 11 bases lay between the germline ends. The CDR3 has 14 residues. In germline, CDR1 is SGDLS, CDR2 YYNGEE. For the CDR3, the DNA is TGTGCCAGCAGCGTACCTGGACGGGACTACGAGCAGTACTTC. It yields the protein CASSVPGRDYEQYF.

This CDR3 reads CASSLAGAGYGYTF. CDR3 in DNA: TGTGCCAGCAGCTTAGCGGGGGCGGGCTATGGCTACACCTTC. The V gene is TRBV7-2, the J gene TRBJ1-2; tentatively, D is TRBD1 (6 bases). The length of the CDR3 is 14 residues. V was trimmed by 0 bases and J by 4 bases, leaving 9 bases between them. CDR1 and CDR2 (germline): SGHTA, FQGNSA. The full variable domain, completed using reference TRBV7-2 and TRBJ1-2, is GAGVSQSPSNKVTEKGKDVELRCDPISGHTALYWYRQSLGQGLEFLIYFQGNSAPDKSGLPSDRFSAERTGGSVSTLTIQRTQQEDSAVYLCASSLAGAGYGYTFGSGTRLTVV.

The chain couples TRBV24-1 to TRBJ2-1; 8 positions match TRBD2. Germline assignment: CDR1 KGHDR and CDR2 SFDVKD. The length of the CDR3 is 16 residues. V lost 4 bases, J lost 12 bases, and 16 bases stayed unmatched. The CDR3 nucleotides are TGTGCCACCAGTGACCCGAGCGGGGGCGCAAGGTCCGGGCAGTTCTTC. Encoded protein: CATSDPSGGARSGQFF.

The CDR3 loop is CASSLEAETQYF. The CDR3 nucleotides read TGTGCCAGCAGCTTGGAAGCAGAGACCCAGTACTTC. This rearrangement joins TRBV5-4 to TRBJ2-5; no firm D call. The CDR3 has 12 amino acids. Germline CDR1 and CDR2: SGHNT and YYREEE (reference sequence). The V end lost 0 bases, the J end lost 4 bases, and 4 bases lay between the germline ends.

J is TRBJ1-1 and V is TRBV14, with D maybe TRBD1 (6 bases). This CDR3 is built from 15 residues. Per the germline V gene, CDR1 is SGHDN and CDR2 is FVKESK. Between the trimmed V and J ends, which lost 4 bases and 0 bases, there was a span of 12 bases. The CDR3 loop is CASSRLGQLNTEAFF. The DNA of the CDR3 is TGTGCCAGCAGCCGTTTGGGACAACTGAACACTGAAGCTTTCTTT. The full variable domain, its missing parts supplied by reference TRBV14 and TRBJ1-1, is EAGVTQFPSHSVIEKGQTVTLRCDPISGHDNLYWYRRVMGKEIKFLLHFVKESKQDESGMPNNRFLAERTGGTYSTLKVQPAELEDSGVYFCASSRLGQLNTEAFFGQGTRLTVV.

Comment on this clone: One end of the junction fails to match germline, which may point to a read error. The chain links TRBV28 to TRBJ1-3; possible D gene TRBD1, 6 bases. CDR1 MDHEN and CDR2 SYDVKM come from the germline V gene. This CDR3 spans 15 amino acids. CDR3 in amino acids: CASMGLTGSGNTIYF. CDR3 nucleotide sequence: TGCGCCAGCATGGGTCTGACAGGTTCTGGAAACACCATATATTTT.

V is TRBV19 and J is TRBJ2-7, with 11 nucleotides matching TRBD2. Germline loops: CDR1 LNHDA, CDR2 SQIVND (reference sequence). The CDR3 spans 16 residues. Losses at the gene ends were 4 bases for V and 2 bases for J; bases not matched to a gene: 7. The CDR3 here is CASSTLAGGPPYEQYF. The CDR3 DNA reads TGTGCCAGTAGTACTCTAGCGGGGGGTCCCCCCTACGAGCAGTACTTC. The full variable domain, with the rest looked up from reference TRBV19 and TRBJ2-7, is DGGITQSPKYLFRKEGQNVTLSCEQNLNHDAMYWYRQDPGQGLRLIYYSQIVNDFQKGDIAEGYSVSREKKESFPLTVTSAQKNPTAFYLCASSTLAGGPPYEQYFGPGTRLTVT.

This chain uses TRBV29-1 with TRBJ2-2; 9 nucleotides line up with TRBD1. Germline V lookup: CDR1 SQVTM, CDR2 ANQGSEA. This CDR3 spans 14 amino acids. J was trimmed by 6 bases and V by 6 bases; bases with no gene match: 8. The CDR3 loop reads CSVTGGFGSGELFF. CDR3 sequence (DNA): TGCAGCGTAACAGGGGGCTTTGGGTCCGGGGAGCTGTTTTTT.

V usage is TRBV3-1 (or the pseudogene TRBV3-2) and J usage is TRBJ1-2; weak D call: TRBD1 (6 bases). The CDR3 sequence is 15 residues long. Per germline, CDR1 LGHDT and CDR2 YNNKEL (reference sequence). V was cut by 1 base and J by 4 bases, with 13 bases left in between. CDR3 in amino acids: CASSQVGGAGYGYTF. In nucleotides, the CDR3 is TGTGCCAGCAGCCAAGTGGGGGGGGCTGGCTATGGCTACACCTTC.

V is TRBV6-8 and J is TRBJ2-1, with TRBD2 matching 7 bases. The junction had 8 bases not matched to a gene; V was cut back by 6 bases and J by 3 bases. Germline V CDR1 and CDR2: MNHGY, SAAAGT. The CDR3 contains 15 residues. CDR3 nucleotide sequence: TGTGCCAGCAGCCTTAGACTAGCCTACTACAATGAGCAGTTCTTC. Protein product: CASSLRLAYYNEQFF.

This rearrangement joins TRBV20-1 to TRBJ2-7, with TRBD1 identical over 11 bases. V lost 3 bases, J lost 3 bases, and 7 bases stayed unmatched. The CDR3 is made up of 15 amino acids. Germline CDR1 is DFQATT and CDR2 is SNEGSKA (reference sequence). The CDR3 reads CSASFSGTGGYEQYF. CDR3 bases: TGCAGTGCTAGTTTCTCCGGGACAGGGGGCTACGAGCAGTACTTC.

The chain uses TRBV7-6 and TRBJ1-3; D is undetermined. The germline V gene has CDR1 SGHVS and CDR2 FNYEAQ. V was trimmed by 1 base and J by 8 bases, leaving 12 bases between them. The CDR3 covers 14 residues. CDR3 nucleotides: TGTGCCAGCAGCTTAGGGCTTTTTCGGGACACCATATATTTT. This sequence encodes CASSLGLFRDTIYF.

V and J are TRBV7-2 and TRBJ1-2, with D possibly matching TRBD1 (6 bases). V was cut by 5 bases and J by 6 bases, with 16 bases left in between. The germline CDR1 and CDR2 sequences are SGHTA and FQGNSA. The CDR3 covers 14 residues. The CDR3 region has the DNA TGTGCCAGCAGCCGCCGGGGGGCCCTCAATGGCTACACCTTC. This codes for CASSRRGALNGYTF.

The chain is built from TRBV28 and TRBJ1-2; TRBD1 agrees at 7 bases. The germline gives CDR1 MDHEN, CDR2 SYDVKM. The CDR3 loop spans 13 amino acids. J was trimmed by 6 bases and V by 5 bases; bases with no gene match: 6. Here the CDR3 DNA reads TGTGCCAGCAGTGACAGGGAGGCGGATGGCTACACCTTC. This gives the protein CASSDREADGYTF.

This CDR3 reads CASSPGTDNSPLHF. CDR3 bases: TGTGCCAGCTCACCCGGGACAGATAATTCACCCCTCCACTTT. This chain joins TRBV18 and TRBJ1-6, with TRBD1 matching over 7 bases. With V trimmed by 3 bases and J by 5 bases, 1 base remained unmatched. Germline V CDR1 and CDR2: KGHSH, LQKENI. The CDR3 is 14 amino acids.

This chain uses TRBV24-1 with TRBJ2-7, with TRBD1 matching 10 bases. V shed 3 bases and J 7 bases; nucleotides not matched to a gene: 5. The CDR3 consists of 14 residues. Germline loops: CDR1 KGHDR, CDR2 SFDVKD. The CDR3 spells CATSDAGTGEEQYF. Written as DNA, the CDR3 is TGTGCCACCAGTGATGCCGGGACAGGGGAAGAGCAGTACTTC.